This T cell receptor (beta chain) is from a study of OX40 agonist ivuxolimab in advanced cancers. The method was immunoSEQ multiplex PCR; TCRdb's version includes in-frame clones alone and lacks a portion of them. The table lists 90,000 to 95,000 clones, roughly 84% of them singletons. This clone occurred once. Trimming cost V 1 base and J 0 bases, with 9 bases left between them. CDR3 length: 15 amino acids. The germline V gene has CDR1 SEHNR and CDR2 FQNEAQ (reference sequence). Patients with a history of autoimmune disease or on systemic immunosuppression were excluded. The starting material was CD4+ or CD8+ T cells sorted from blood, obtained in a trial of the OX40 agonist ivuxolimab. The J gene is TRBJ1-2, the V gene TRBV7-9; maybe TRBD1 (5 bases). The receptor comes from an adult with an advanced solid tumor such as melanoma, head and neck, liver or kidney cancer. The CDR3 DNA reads TGTGCCAGCAGCTTAGGACAGTCCCCTAACTATGGCTACACCTTC. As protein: CASSLGQSPNYGYTF.